What follows describes a single TCR beta chain. Its matching antigen is unknown. CDR1 is SGHTS, CDR2 YDEGEE, per germline. The CDR3 covers 14 residues. J gave up 4 bases and V 4 bases, and 7 bases lay outside the gene matches. The sample comes from a study of shared clonotypes between healthy human individuals. Whole-study context: Each donor contributed plates that comprised three CD4 naive, three CD4 memory, two CD8 naive and one CD8 memory. Study-level results: It was the non-shared clonotypes that had lower generation probabilities than clonotypes shared by all four donors.

Healthy HIV-negative adults without recent acute infections or vaccinations served as donors. Several immunoSEQ plates received, in even portions, the genomic DNA of each subset. This table comes from immunoSEQ multiplex PCR, and its TCRdb copy is limited to in-frame clones, with some not included. The repertoire includes some 980,000 clones, 76% of them detected once, and about 1.5% sits in the top ten. V and J are TRBV5-8 and TRBJ1-2, with 7 bases fitting TRBD1. This clonotype originated in a man aged 18 to 29 in good health. Sequencing was carried out using memory CD4+ T cells sorted from blood. The subset is: CD45RA-negative fraction. The CDR3 sequence is CASSTGQASYGYTF. CDR3 bases: TGTGCCAGCAGCACAGGACAGGCTTCCTATGGCTACACCTTC.